This TCR beta chain was identified during a study of long-term antiretroviral therapy in people with HIV (dated 2022 in TCRdb). General notes on the study: The earliest samples were collected approximately a decade before the 2015 WHO recommendation for immediate ART, a period when ART was typically delayed until CD4 counts fell. A retrospective serial study tested whether changes in peripheral blood TRB repertoire composition and diversity were associated with ART initiation and durable HIV suppression. The cohort contributed over 150 cryopreserved PBMC samples from around 33 adults with confirmed HIV infection, collected serially over a mean of approximately 6 years (range 1-12). Among the approximately 30 participants with HIV, approximately 10 were female. No cross-contamination during QIAcube processing turned up in test extractions that ran a monoclonal T-cell line alongside about 35 polyclonal samples.

With regard to this clone: It lacks a known antigen. The record has no base qualities; no much larger clone is one base away.

Participants were included only if at least one PBMC sample before ART initiation and at least two post-ART samples were available. Treatment was received in the United States of America by all participants with HIV. Before DNA extraction, cryopreserved samples containing roughly 0.9-10 million PBMC were thawed and washed. At the time of the earliest PBMC sample, participants with HIV were aged between roughly 23 and 60 years. Per participant, PBMC samples came from 1-4 timepoints prior to ART initiation and 2-8 timepoints following ART initiation, for a median of 7 samples. For every participant, serial HIV viral load, CD4+ T-cell count, ART history and demographic data were obtained. Genomic DNA was extracted from unsorted PBMC with a Qiagen kit on a QIAcube, processed in batches of 12 samples. Based on the germline V gene, the CDR1 and CDR2 sequences are KGHSH and LQKENI. Inclusive of the bounding cysteine and phenylalanine, the CDR3 is 11 residues long. Just the 33-base CDR3 DNA is kept, in frame starting at base 1. The trim is 2 bases for V and 4 bases for J, with a gap of 2 bases between the germline ends.

The immunoSEQ hsTCRB v3.0 assay was used at survey level resolution to sequence the TRB variable region. The targeted TRB sequencing depth was roughly 40,000-55,000 T-cell genomes per sample. Pooled TRB libraries were sequenced on an Illumina MiSeq with a v3 150-cycle kit. The original methods were these. Repertoire analysis was run in R within a reproducible Nextflow workflow that covered QC, data transformation and analysis. LymphoSeq2, an R package for AIRR-Seq data exploration, was used to implement custom analyses. A few samples that yielded fewer than 5000 total TRB sequences were excluded, so that fewer than 200 HIV repertoires were analyzed. Of the roughly 190 retained HIV repertoires, 59 were collected before and 129 after ART initiation. Repertoires were downsampled to 5000 TRB nucleotide sequences, with summary statistics averaged over 100 downsampling iterations. Only TRB sequences with CDR3 regions of at least seven amino acids were retained for analysis. Diversity was assessed using a clonality score derived from Shannon entropy and using the Gini coefficient. Repertoire networks linked the top 5000 CDR3 amino acid sequences whenever two sequences differed by an edit distance of one. For TRB CDR3 amino acid sequences, antigen specificity groups and MHC restriction were predicted with GLIPH2. Known CMV, EBV, HIV or tissue antigen associations were flagged by matching CDR3 amino acid sequences against VDJdb and McPAS-TCR. Pre-ART, post-ART and control groups were compared with Wilcoxon signed-rank tests and Holm-Bonferroni correction. In TCRdb, the immuneACCESS table is reduced to in-frame sequences with V and J assigned. These tables do not hold every clone; where another copy was compared, an unresolved V gene accounts for under half, and the others remain unexplained. The V and J calls and clone size come from that table; D and trimming were worked out from the DNA. The sample contains over 30,000 clones, approximately 89% of them found a single time. 5.7% of the sample is held by the ten biggest clonotypes.

What the research found in general, with its limitations: Because pre-ART samples had limited cell numbers, unsorted PBMC were profiled rather than sorted CD4+ and CD8+ T cells. The repertoire was dominated across all time points by expanded TRB clones identified before ART initiation, although this dominance was seen to fluctuate and to decrease in many PLHIV after ART. Since PBMC availability was limited, sequencing covered only the TCR beta chain, with no alpha chain pairing. A significant increase in TRB diversity was found to be associated with ART initiation, although TRB diversity was observed to remain significantly below that of transplant donor controls even after long-term ART. HIV repertoires had narrower CDR3 length ranges than controls, and the network structure suggested an antigen-experienced repertoire that shifted only slightly toward naive after ART. No data were available on ART adherence, viral resistance or therapy changes, limiting inferences about post-ART repertoire changes. Samples dated from about 2004 to 2017, and the ART regimens used may be less effective than current ones.

The sequence was obtained from a woman in her 50s with HIV. The source was unsorted PBMCs, collected 3.1 years after starting antiretroviral therapy. The chain links TRBV18 with TRBJ1-1; the D gene lacks a confident call. The nucleotides are TGTGCCAGCTCACCAGGCACTGAAGCTTTCTTT. The translation is CASSPGTEAFF.